The clone carrying this TCR beta chain showed up just a few times. The sample originates from a study of regulatory T cells in long-lasting Graves disease. CDR3 length: 16 residues. From germline, CDR1 is MGHRA and CDR2 YSYEKL. Trimming took 4 bases from V and 5 from J, leaving 18 bases between them. Time point denoted: newly diagnosed GD, antithyroid drugs for less than 3 months. PBMC RNA was the source of the TCR library. Library construction for TCR beta used iRepertoire HTBI primers and Arm-PCR of CDR3 regions. Using its own MiXCR run on the multiplex PCR reads, TCRdb lists one record per CDR3 protein. The sample carries 450,000 to 650,000 distinct CDR3 sequences, roughly a sixth recorded once. These data also featured in a second study, about T cells in Graves' hyperthyroidism and ophthalmopathy. Turning to that study: Ophthalmopathy, which appeared later, was predicted by the model a median about 6.8 months before onset.

The sequencing here drew on peripheral blood mononuclear cells (PBMCs), taken at new diagnosis, from a patient treated with antithyroid drugs. The receptor was derived from a woman aged 40 to 65 with Graves disease. The rearrangement joins TRBV4-1 to TRBJ1-5; a weak D match, TRBD1 (5 bases). CDR3 sequence reads: CASSLLVRDGDQPQHF. CDR3 coding DNA: TGCGCCAGCAGCCTACTCGTCCGGGACGGCGATCAGCCCCAGCATTTT.